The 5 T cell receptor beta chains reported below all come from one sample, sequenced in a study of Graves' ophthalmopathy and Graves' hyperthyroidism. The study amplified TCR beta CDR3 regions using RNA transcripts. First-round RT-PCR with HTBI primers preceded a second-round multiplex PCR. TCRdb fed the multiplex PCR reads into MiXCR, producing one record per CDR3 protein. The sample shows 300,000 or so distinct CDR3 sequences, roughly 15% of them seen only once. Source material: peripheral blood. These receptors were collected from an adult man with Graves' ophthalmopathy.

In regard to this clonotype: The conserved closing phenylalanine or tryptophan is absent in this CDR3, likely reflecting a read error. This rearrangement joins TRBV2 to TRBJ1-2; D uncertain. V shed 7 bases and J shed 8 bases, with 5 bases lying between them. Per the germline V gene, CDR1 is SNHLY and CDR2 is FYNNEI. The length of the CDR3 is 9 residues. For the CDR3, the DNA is TGTGCCAGCAATCTGGGCTACACCCTC. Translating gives CASNLGYTL.

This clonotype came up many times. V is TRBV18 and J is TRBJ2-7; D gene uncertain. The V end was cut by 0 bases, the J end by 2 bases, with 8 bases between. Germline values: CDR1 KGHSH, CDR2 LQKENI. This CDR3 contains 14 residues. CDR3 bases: TGTGCCAGCTCACCACCGGAAGGAGCCTACGAGCAGTACTTC. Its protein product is CASSPPEGAYEQYF.

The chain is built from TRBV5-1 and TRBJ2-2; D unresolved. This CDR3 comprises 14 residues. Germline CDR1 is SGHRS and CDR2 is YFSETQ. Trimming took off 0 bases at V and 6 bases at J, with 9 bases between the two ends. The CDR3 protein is CASSLAGQSGELFF. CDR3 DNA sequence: TGCGCCAGCAGCTTGGCCGGTCAATCCGGGGAGCTGTTTTTT.

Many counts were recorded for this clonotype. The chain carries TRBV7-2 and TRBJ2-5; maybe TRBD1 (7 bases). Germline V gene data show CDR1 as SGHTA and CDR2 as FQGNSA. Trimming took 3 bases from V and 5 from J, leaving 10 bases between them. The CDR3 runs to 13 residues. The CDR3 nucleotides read TGTGCCAGCAGCTTGGGGGGACAGGAGACCCAGTACTTC. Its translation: CASSLGGQETQYF.

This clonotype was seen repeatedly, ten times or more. CDR3 bases: TGTGCCAGCAGGGGGGTAAACTATGGCTACACCTTC. Amino acid sequence: CASRGVNYGYTF. The rearrangement uses TRBV6-1 and TRBJ1-2, with D possibly being TRBD1 (5 bases). CDR1 is MNHNS and CDR2 is SASEGT in the germline V gene. V was pared by 6 bases and J by 2 bases, with 7 bases between. This CDR3 has 12 amino acids.